This TCR beta chain is from a study of Graves' ophthalmopathy and Graves' hyperthyroidism. This CDR3 is 14 amino acids long. The V segment lost 2 bases and the J segment 2 bases; nucleotides outside the gene matches: 5. Germline loops: CDR1 DFQATT, CDR2 SNEGSKA (reference sequence). RNA transcripts served as template for amplifying TCR beta CDR3 sequences. First-round RT-PCR with HTBI primers preceded a second-round multiplex PCR. Each CDR3 protein gets one entry after TCRdb re-called the multiplex PCR reads with MiXCR. The data contain 1 million to 1.3 million distinct CDR3 sequences, around a third of them singletons.

The chain couples TRBV20-1 to TRBJ2-7, with TRBD1 matching 8 bases. The sequenced sample consisted of peripheral blood or thyroid tissue (not recorded which). This receptor was taken from an adult man with Graves' hyperthyroidism. CDR3 nucleotide sequence: TGCAGTGCTAGAAGGGACAGGATAACCTACGAGCAGTACTTC. Its translation: CSARRDRITYEQYF.